The 22 T cell receptor beta chains reported below all come from one sample, sequenced in a study of CD8+ T cells in alopecia areata. Reverse transcription of extracted RNA yielded cDNA, which provided the sequencing template. Clones were read by immunoSEQ multiplex PCR, and TCRdb kept only the in-frame ones, dropping some. The profile shows about 210,000 clones, approximately 40% of them singletons. As for treatment: oral pan-JAK inhibitor, 5-10 mg twice daily. Sequencing was performed on CD4+ T cells sorted from blood, taken at approximately week 36, from a patient treated with tofacitinib. The receptors were sampled from a human donor with alopecia areata.

The J gene is TRBJ2-3, the V gene TRBV7-3, with TRBD2 matching over 7 bases. Per germline, CDR1 SGHTA and CDR2 FQGTGA. The V segment lost 2 bases and the J segment 4 bases; nucleotides outside the gene matches: 6. This CDR3 is built from 15 residues. CDR3 protein: CASSLARERADTQYF. DNA of the CDR3: TGTGCCAGCAGCTTAGCGCGGGAGAGGGCAGATACGCAGTATTTT.

The chain joins TRBV9 to TRBJ1-2, with a weak D call TRBD1 (5 bases). V lost 0 bases, J lost 3 bases, and 6 bases lay in between. Germline lookup yields CDR1 SGDLS and CDR2 YYNGEE. This CDR3 has 13 amino acids. CDR3 amino acids: CASSVVGDYGYTF. CDR3 nucleotides: TGTGCCAGCAGCGTAGTGGGGGACTATGGCTACACCTTC.

There are a few counts of this clone. This sequence joins TRBV7-3 and TRBJ2-1; no definite D call. The CDR3 sequence is 15 residues long. The germline CDR1 and CDR2 sequences are SGHTA and FQGTGA. Trimming stripped 5 bases from V and 2 bases from J, with 13 bases between. The CDR3 nucleotides read TGTGCCAGCAGCCCCAGCAGGAGCGCCTACAATGAGCAGTTCTTC. Protein: CASSPSRSAYNEQFF.

The chain is built from TRBV27 and TRBJ1-5; D is ambiguous. The CDR3 has 13 amino acids. Germline V gives CDR1 MNHEY, CDR2 SMNVEV (reference sequence). Trimming took 1 base from V and 5 from J, leaving 6 bases between them. CDR3 in amino acids: CASSLYRDQPQHF. CDR3 in DNA: TGTGCCAGCAGTTTATATCGGGATCAGCCCCAGCATTTT.

The chain has TRBV25-1 and TRBJ2-5; maybe TRBD2 (5 bases). Deletions cut 2 bases from V and 5 bases from J, with 15 bases between. CDR1 is MGHDK and CDR2 is SYGVNS in the germline V gene. The CDR3 runs 15 residues. As DNA, the CDR3 is TGTGCCAGCAGTGAAAGTCGGGGTACTCCTGAGACCCAGTACTTC. This encodes CASSESRGTPETQYF.

This clone has just a few counts. The V and J genes are TRBV5-1 and TRBJ2-1; maybe TRBD1 (6 bases). Trimming pared 4 bases from V and 2 bases from J, leaving 13 bases between. The CDR3 loop spans 15 amino acids. Germline V CDR1 and CDR2: SGHRS, YFSETQ. The CDR3 loop is CASSDDRTAYNEQFF. The DNA for the CDR3 is TGCGCCAGCAGCGATGACAGGACCGCCTACAATGAGCAGTTCTTC. Combining the CDR3 with reference TRBV5-1 and TRBJ2-1 gives the whole variable domain KAGVTQTPRYLIKTRGQQVTLSCSPISGHRSVSWYQQTPGQGLQFLFEYFSETQRNKGNFPGRFSGRQFSNSRSEMNVSTLELGDSALYLCASSDDRTAYNEQFFGPGTRLTVL.

The sample holds a few counts of this clone. V is TRBV29-1 and J is TRBJ2-2; D is possibly TRBD1 (6 bases). The germline CDR1 and CDR2 sequences are SQVTM and ANQGSEA. The germline V and J ends were trimmed by 6 bases and 1 base, with 12 bases remaining between them. The CDR3 has 14 residues. The CDR3 loop reads CSVARGMNTGELFF. The CDR3, as DNA: TGCAGCGTGGCCAGGGGAATGAACACCGGGGAGCTGTTTTTT.

The V and J genes are TRBV7-9 and TRBJ2-1, with 11 bases matching TRBD1. There are 16 residues in the CDR3. Germline-derived CDR1 and CDR2 are SEHNR and FQNEAQ (reference sequence). The trim removed 5 bases at V and 2 bases at J, leaving 5 bases unmatched. The CDR3 reads CASSPRTGGTYNEQFF. The DNA of the CDR3 is TGTGCCAGCAGCCCCCGGACAGGGGGCACCTACAATGAGCAGTTCTTC.

The chain employs TRBV6-5 and TRBJ2-7; D gene unclear. The V gene's germline CDR1 is MNHEY and CDR2 SVGAGI. The CDR3 is made up of 15 amino acids. V was cut by 0 bases and J by 3 bases, with 12 bases left in between. The CDR3 coding sequence is TGTGCCAGCAGTTACTCGGCAGGAGCTGGCTACGAGCAGTACTTC. Its protein product is CASSYSAGAGYEQYF.

This clone was counted once. The CDR3 DNA reads TGTGCCTCCGGAGGGGGGCGCGATCAGCCCCAGCATTTT. It codes for CASGGGRDQPQHF. V usage is TRBV30 and J usage is TRBJ1-5; D might be TRBD1 (6 bases). CDR1 and CDR2 from the germline V gene are GTSNPN and SVGIG (reference sequence). V shed 7 bases and J shed 5 bases, with 15 bases lying between them. The CDR3 is 13 residues long. Variable domain in full (rest from reference TRBV30 and TRBJ1-5): SQTIHQWPATLVQPVGSPLSLECTVEGTSNPNLYWYRQAAGRGLQLLFYSVGIGQISSEVPQNLSASRPQDRQFILSSKKLLLSDSGFYLCASGGGRDQPQHFGDGTRLSIL.

The DNA of the CDR3 is TGTGCCAGTAGTACTTTTCACTCTGGGGCCAACGTCCTGACTTTC. It translates to CASSTFHSGANVLTF. The chain uses TRBV19 and TRBJ2-6; no firm D call. Per germline, CDR1 LNHDA and CDR2 SQIVND (reference sequence). The CDR3 runs 15 residues. The V end lost 4 bases, the J end lost 0 bases, and 7 bases lay between the germline ends.

The V gene is TRBV20-1, the J gene TRBJ2-1; D is unclear. V dropped 3 bases and J dropped 15 bases, with 12 bases sitting between them. The CDR3 is 10 residues long. Per germline, CDR1 DFQATT and CDR2 SNEGSKA (reference sequence). The CDR3 region has the DNA TGCAGTGCTAGTCCTAGGCAAACGTTCTTC. Translated, it gives CSASPRQTFF.

This sequence joins TRBV11-2 and TRBJ1-2; D ambiguous. The ends were cut back, 10 bases at V and 4 bases at J, with 28 bases in the middle. The CDR3 sequence is 17 residues long. Germline V gives CDR1 SGHAT, CDR2 FQNNGV. The CDR3, as DNA: TGTGCCACCTCCCATGCCCCCGGGCGGTCAGAAGGCTATGGCTACACCTTC. Its translation is CATSHAPGRSEGYGYTF. Drawing the rest from reference TRBV11-2 and TRBJ1-2, the complete variable domain is EAGVAQSPRYKIIEKRQSVAFWCNPISGHATLYWYQQILGQGPKLLIQFQNNGVVDDSQLPKDRFSAERLKGVDSTLKIQPAKLEDSAVYLCATSHAPGRSEGYGYTFGSGTRLTVV.

The V and J genes are TRBV27 and TRBJ2-1; no clear D. The germline V gene has CDR1 MNHEY and CDR2 SMNVEV (reference sequence). The CDR3 runs 15 residues. Trimming stripped 3 bases from V and 0 bases from J, with 9 bases between. The CDR3 coding sequence is TGTGCCAGCAGTTTTGCGCAAACCTCCTACAATGAGCAGTTCTTC. This gives the protein CASSFAQTSYNEQFF.

This chain joins TRBV5-1 and TRBJ2-7; D possibly matches TRBD1 or TRBD2 (5 bases each). This CDR3 comprises 13 residues. V lost 3 bases to trimming and J lost 7 bases, with 14 bases between them. CDR1 and CDR2 (germline): SGHRS, YFSETQ. The DNA of the CDR3 is TGCGCCAGCAGCTCGGAAGGGACGGGGGAGCAGTACTTC. Protein: CASSSEGTGEQYF.

On this clone itself: Other DNA sequences in the sample encode the same CDR3. The chain carries TRBV6-5 and TRBJ2-7, with D perhaps matching TRBD1 or TRBD2 (5 bases each). CDR1 and CDR2 (germline): MNHEY, SVGAGI. The CDR3 consists of 12 residues. Trimming shortened V by 6 bases and J by 2 bases, and 8 bases separated the two germline ends. CDR3 in DNA: TGTGCCAGCAGAACGGGGCCCTACGAGCAGTACTTC. The encoded protein is CASRTGPYEQYF.

This chain connects TRBV30 to TRBJ1-2, with TRBD1 matching 8 bases. Germline CDR1 reads GTSNPN; CDR2 reads SVGIG (reference sequence). This CDR3 is built from 13 residues. Germline trimming cut 7 bases from V and 0 bases from J; bases unmatched to any gene: 4. The CDR3, as DNA: TGTGCCTTTTCAGGGGGCGCTAACTATGGCTACACCTTC. The encoded protein is CAFSGGANYGYTF.

This chain connects TRBV28 to TRBJ1-2; no clear D. The CDR3 runs 12 residues. V lost 4 bases to trimming and J lost 14 bases, with 17 bases between them. Germline V lookup: CDR1 MDHEN, CDR2 SYDVKM. The CDR3 is CASSSGLWLGTF. CDR3 nucleotide sequence: TGTGCCAGCAGTTCTGGGCTATGGCTAGGTACCTTC.

This clone was observed a handful of times. The chain recombines TRBV29-1 with TRBJ2-2; 7 nucleotides match TRBD1. The CDR3 spans 14 residues. Losses at the gene ends were 4 bases for V and 5 bases for J; bases not matched to a gene: 7. Per the germline V gene, CDR1 is SQVTM and CDR2 is ANQGSEA. The chain's CDR3 is CSVVAGGTTGELFF. In nucleotides, the CDR3 is TGCAGCGTTGTGGCAGGGGGTACGACCGGGGAGCTGTTTTTT.

The table lists this clone with a few counts. The chain is built from TRBV10-3 and TRBJ2-7; possible D gene TRBD2, 6 bases. Germline V lookup: CDR1 ENHRY, CDR2 SYGVKD. V lost 0 bases and J lost 0, with 6 bases in between. This CDR3 contains 14 residues. The CDR3 sequence: CAISESEGSYEQYF. For the CDR3, the DNA is TGTGCCATCAGTGAGTCGGAGGGCTCCTACGAGCAGTACTTC.

The V gene is TRBV6-5, the J gene TRBJ1-1, with D unclear. Germline V lookup: CDR1 MNHEY, CDR2 SVGAGI. Trimming took off 7 bases at V and 4 bases at J, with 13 bases between the two ends. The CDR3 extends over 13 amino acids. The DNA of the CDR3 is TGTGCCAGCACCCGGGGTCGGGGCACTGAAGCTTTCTTT. Translation: CASTRGRGTEAFF.

V and J are TRBV6-5 and TRBJ2-2, with TRBD2 matching over 7 bases. The CDR3 sequence is 15 residues long. Germline CDR1 reads MNHEY; CDR2 reads SVGAGI. Germline trimming cut 7 bases from V and 6 bases from J; bases unmatched to any gene: 11. The CDR3 sequence: CASTRRLAPPGELFF. Written as DNA, the CDR3 is TGTGCCAGCACCAGAAGACTAGCACCGCCCGGGGAGCTGTTTTTT.